These 6 T cell receptor beta chains came from one sample sequenced in a study of regulatory T cells in long-lasting Graves disease (dated by TCRdb to about 2021). In the paper's terms, the time point label means: newly diagnosed GD, antithyroid drugs for less than 3 months. For both TCR sequencing and RNA sequencing, RNA was extracted from PBMCs in TRIzol. Receptor libraries were prepared by multiplex PCR. Instrument used: Illumina HiSeq 4000. iRepertoire HTBI primers and Arm-PCR amplification of CDR3 regions were used to construct TCR beta libraries. TCRdb ran its own pipeline on the public reads, namely fastp trimming at Q25 and MiXCR clone calling, and kept in-frame beta chains. Records with the same CDR3 protein are collapsed into one entry carrying the most frequent genes and DNA. Recorded for this sample are 300,000 to 450,000 distinct CDR3 sequences; about a sixth of them occurred a single time. About a fifth of the sample is held by the ten biggest clonotypes.

The material sequenced was peripheral blood mononuclear cells (PBMCs), taken at new diagnosis, from a patient treated with antithyroid drugs. The receptors come from a female donor with Graves disease.

This clonotype was observed at least ten times. The chain links TRBV12-3 or TRBV12-4 to TRBJ1-2, with TRBD1 matching 7 bases. The CDR3 has 14 amino acids. J lost 2 bases, V lost 5 bases, and 5 bases had no gene match. The CDR3: CASSTGVLNYGYTF. The CDR3 DNA sequence: TGTGCCAGCAGTACAGGGGTCTTAAACTATGGCTACACCTTC.

Remarks on this clonotype: This likely stems from a read error, as it lies one base from a far larger clone. CDR3 nucleotide sequence: TGTGCCAGCAGCTCCGGGCTAGCGGGAGCTTCCGTTGAGCAGTTCTTC. This translates into CASSSGLAGASVEQFF. The chain has TRBV7-3 and TRBJ2-1; the match to TRBD2 covers 10 bases. Per germline, CDR1 SGHTA and CDR2 FQGTGA. V lost 4 bases to trimming and J lost 9 bases; unmatched junction nucleotides: 12. The CDR3 loop spans 16 amino acids.

V gene TRBV7-2 combines with J gene TRBJ2-7; D not resolved. Germline assignment: CDR1 SGHTA and CDR2 FQGNSA. V was cut by 3 bases and J by 2 bases, with 17 bases left in between. The CDR3 is made up of 16 amino acids. This CDR3 reads CASSFYRFGPPYEQYF. In DNA, the CDR3 is TGTGCCAGCAGCTTCTATCGCTTCGGGCCTCCCTACGAGCAGTACTTC.

This clonotype was seen at least ten times. V gene TRBV6-1 combines with J gene TRBJ1-2; D not resolved. The V gene lost 7 bases and the J gene lost 1 base, with 7 bases spanning the gap. From germline, CDR1 is MNHNS and CDR2 SASEGT. The CDR3 is made up of 12 amino acids. The CDR3 DNA follows: TGTGCCAGCAAGGCTAATAACTATGGCTACACCTTC. Translating gives CASKANNYGYTF.

This clonotype was seen ten or more times. An end of the junction differs from the germline gene, which may be a read error. J is TRBJ1-1 and V is TRBV4-1, with 7 bases identical to TRBD1. Germline V gene lookup returns CDR1 MGHRA and CDR2 YSYEKL. CDR3 length equals 12 residues. The CDR3 coding sequence is TGTGCCAGCAGCCAAGCGGGACAGGAAGCTTTCTTT. It is translated as CASSQAGQEAFF.

This clonotype was found many times. The chain combines TRBV28 with TRBJ2-7; D possibly uses TRBD1 or TRBD2 (5 bases each). Trimming removed 8 bases at V and 0 bases at J, with 11 bases between. The CDR3 loop spans 13 amino acids. CDR1 and CDR2 from the germline V gene are MDHEN and SYDVKM. The CDR3: CASQRGDSYEQYF. CDR3 sequence (DNA): TGTGCCAGCCAGAGAGGGGACTCCTACGAGCAGTACTTC.